This TCR beta chain comes out of a study of T cell responses to AZD1222 COVID-19 vaccine. Overall study context: Samples with a second dose at about 4 or about 12 weeks were pooled together. Study conclusions and caveats: It should be noted that donors were predominantly white British and more often female, and clonal diversity was possibly underestimated. Spike-specific TCR depth and breadth grew after two AZD1222 doses. Baseline seropositivity occurred in only a handful of AZD1222 recipients.

Using immunoSEQ multiplex PCR, the repertoire was profiled, and TCRdb retains in-frame clones only, with some absent. The repertoire holds fewer than 120,000 clones, with approximately 90% as singletons. The CDR3 runs 13 residues. Trimming removed 4 bases at V and 9 bases at J, with 13 bases between. The germline gives CDR1 MDHEN, CDR2 SYDVKM. About this clone itself: Its antigen is unknown.

This sequence joins TRBV28 and TRBJ2-1; no definite D call. Sample: peripheral blood, taken on day 0 of AZD1222 vaccination. This TCR was recovered from an adult in good health. The CDR3: CASSSLSTSEQFF. As DNA, the CDR3 is TGTGCCAGCAGTTCCCTCTCTACAAGTGAGCAGTTCTTC.